The T cell receptor (beta chain) described here comes from a study of blood T cells in healthy people across ages (dated by TCRdb to the mid-2010s). Describing the broader study: In model experiments, template switching captured about one uniquely barcoded TCR beta cDNA molecule for every two T cells. Age-related changes in TCR beta repertoire diversity were measured in the study by deep sequencing normalized with unique cDNA molecular identifiers. Four age groups were formed from the donors: young (average approximately 15 years), middle-aged (approximately 40), aged (approximately 60) and long-lived (less than 85). To avoid experimental bias, donors of different ages were distributed randomly across sequencing lanes. For two donors (one aged 18 to 30 and one aged 80 or older), the study analyzed two additional independent replicas of 1 million unique cDNA reads from the same blood draw.

The 35 to 40 donors, aged about 6 to 95 years, were systemically healthy Caucasian individuals from Russia. Each donor gave ten milliliters of peripheral blood, collected into EDTA-treated Vacutainer tubes. Ficoll-Paque density-gradient centrifugation was used to isolate PBMCs, with at least 7 million per sample. Total RNA, at least 5.5 micrograms per sample, was extracted from PBMCs with Trizol reagent. The percentages of naive CD45RAhigh/CD27high T cells were determined by flow cytometry on a PBMC aliquot from every donor. Points on this clonotype: The specificity of this receptor is unknown. Base quality data are lacking; no much larger clone is found one base away.

The method behind the library was 5' RACE. The sequencer was an Illumina HiSeq 2500. A second PCR of roughly 6 to 11 cycles was run with a J-beta primer mix and a sample-barcoded 5' primer. A unique molecular identifier was introduced onto each TCR beta cDNA molecule by a template-switch 5' adaptor carrying 12 random nucleotides. Each sample yielded at least 3 million CDR3-containing paired-end reads. The Mint cDNA synthesis kit, primed by a TRBC-specific oligonucleotide, was used to synthesize first-strand cDNA from all RNA. Following uracil-DNA glycosylase treatment, a first 18-cycle PCR with universal primers M1SS and BC2_uni_R was performed on all cDNA. In the original analysis: Each sample was normalized by randomly selecting 1 million high-quality reads, each carrying a distinct molecular identifier. Instead of being binned into consensus sequences, reads that shared molecular identifiers were thrown out. CDR3 identification, clonotype clustering and error correction used MiTCR with a Q25 quality threshold and the strictest error-elimination algorithm. Lower-bound total TCR beta diversity was estimated with a nonparametric unseen species model using Euler transformation. TCRdb reworked the public reads: Q25 trimming with fastp, MiXCR clone assembly, productive beta chains retained. Rows with a matching CDR3 protein are joined into one entry that keeps the most common DNA and genes. Here the V and J calls rest on TCRdb's processing, not on the authors' analysis. The sample includes over a million distinct CDR3 sequences, with around 42% observed a single time. Roughly 7.7% of the sample comes from the top ten.

V is cut back by 8 bases and J by 7 bases, with 17 bases in the junction unmatched. The CDR3 has 16 amino acids, counting the end cysteine and phenylalanine. The retained sequence is limited to the CDR3, 48 bases, with the frame set at the first base. For CDR1 and CDR2, the germline V gene (reference sequence) lists MNHEY and SMNVEV. The investigation overall reported the following: Total diversity estimates from one million sequenced T cells were considered lower bounds and underestimates. The CMV infection status of donors was not known, potentially confounding age-related changes in expanded clonotypes. There was a strong correlation between observed TCR beta diversity and the percentage of naive T cells measured by flow cytometry. Compared with the aged group, more naive CD4+ T cells, fewer expanded clones and increased TCR diversity were shown by the long-lived group, suggesting age selection. Observed TCR beta diversity per million T cells fell roughly linearly with age, and a significant reduction was already apparent by age around 40. Conclusive comparison of naive and antigen-experienced compartments was prevented by the profiling of bulk unsorted PBMCs.

The chain joins TRBV27 to TRBJ2-5; 9 bases in the middle match TRBD2. The sequence was collected from a woman in her late teens or twenties in good health. The sample consisted of blood. The base sequence is TGTGCCAGCGGACTAAGGAGCGGGGGGTATTTCGGGACCCAGTACTTC. Its coded protein is CASGLRSGGYFGTQYF.